Below, one TCR beta chain is given with its context. The record originates from a study of OX40 agonist ivuxolimab in advanced cancers. As for the study in general: Enrolled patients in dose escalation had cancers that were hepatocellular carcinoma, melanoma, renal cell or head and neck cancer.

Germline V gene lookup returns CDR1 MDHEN and CDR2 SYDVKM. The trim removed 3 bases at V and 1 base at J, leaving 5 bases unmatched. CDR3 length equals 15 residues. Sequencing used immunoSEQ multiplex PCR; TCRdb keeps in-frame clones, though not all of them. This repertoire shows 23,000 or so clones, over 75% found once; its top ten account for 30% to 35%. The input for sequencing was CD4+ or CD8+ T cells sorted from blood, taken in a trial of the OX40 agonist ivuxolimab. V is TRBV28 and J is TRBJ2-7; 8 bases are shared with TRBD2. This receptor was obtained from an adult with an advanced solid tumor such as melanoma, head and neck, liver or kidney cancer. Written as DNA, the CDR3 is TGTGCCAGCAGTTTTGTAGCGGGGCAATCCTACGAGCAGTACTTC. It encodes CASSFVAGQSYEQYF.